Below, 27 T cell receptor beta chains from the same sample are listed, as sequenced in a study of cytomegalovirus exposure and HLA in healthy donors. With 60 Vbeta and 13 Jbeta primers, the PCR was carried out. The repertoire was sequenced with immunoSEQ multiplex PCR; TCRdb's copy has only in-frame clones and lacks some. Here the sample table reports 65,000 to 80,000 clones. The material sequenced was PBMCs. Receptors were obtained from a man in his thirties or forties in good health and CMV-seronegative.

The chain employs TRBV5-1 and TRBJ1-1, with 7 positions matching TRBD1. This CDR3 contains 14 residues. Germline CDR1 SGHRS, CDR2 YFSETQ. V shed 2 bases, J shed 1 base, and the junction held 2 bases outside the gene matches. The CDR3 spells CASSLQGTNTEAFF. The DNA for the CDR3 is TGCGCCAGCAGCTTACAGGGGACGAACACTGAAGCTTTCTTT.

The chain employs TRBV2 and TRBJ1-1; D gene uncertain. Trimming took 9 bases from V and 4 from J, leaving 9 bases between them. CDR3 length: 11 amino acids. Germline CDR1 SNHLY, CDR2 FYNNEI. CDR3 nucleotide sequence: TGTGCCAGGGCTCGGAGCACTGAAGCTTTCTTT. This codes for CARARSTEAFF.

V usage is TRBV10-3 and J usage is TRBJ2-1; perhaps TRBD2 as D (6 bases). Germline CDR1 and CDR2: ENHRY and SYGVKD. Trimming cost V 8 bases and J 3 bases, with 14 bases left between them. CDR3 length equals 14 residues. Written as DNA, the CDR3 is TGTGCCATCTGGGACTCATTGGGCTACAATGAGCAGTTCTTC. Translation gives CAIWDSLGYNEQFF.

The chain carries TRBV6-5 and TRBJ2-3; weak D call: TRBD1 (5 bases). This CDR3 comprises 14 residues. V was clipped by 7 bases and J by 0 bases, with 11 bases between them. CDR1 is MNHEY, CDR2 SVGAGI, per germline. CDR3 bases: TGTGCCAGCAAATACAGGTTTAGCACAGATACGCAGTATTTT. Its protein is CASKYRFSTDTQYF.

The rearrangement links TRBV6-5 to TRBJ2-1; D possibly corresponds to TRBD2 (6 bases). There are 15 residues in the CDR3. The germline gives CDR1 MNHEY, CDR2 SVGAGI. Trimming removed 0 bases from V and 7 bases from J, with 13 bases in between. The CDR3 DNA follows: TGTGCCAGCAGTTACTCGGGGGGAATGGGGAATGAGCAGTTCTTC. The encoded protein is CASSYSGGMGNEQFF.

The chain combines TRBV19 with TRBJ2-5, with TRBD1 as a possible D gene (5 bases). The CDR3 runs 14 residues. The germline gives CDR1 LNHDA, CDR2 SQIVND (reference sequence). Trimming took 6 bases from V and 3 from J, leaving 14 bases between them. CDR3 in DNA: TGTGCCAGTAGCCTAGGCAGGGTTAAAGAGACCCAGTACTTC. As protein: CASSLGRVKETQYF.

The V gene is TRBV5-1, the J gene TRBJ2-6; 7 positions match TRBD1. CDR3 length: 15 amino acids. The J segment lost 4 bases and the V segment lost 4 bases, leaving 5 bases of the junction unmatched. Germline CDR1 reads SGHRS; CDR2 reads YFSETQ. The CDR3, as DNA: TGCGCCAGCAGCCCAGGGGGTACGGGGGCCAACGTCCTGACTTTC. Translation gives CASSPGGTGANVLTF.

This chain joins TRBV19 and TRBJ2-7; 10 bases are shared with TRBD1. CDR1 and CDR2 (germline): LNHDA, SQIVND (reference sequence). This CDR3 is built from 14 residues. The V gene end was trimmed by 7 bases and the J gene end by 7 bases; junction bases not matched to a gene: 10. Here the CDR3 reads CASTPTGGGEEQYF. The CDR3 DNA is TGTGCCAGTACCCCGACAGGGGGCGGGGAAGAGCAGTACTTC.

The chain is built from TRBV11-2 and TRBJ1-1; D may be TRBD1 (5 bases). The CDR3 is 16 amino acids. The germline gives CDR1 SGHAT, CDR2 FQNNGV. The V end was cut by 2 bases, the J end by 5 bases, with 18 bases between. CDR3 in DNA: TGTGCCAGCAGCTTATCTTCGGGGTGGGGGGTGACTGAAGCTTTCTTT. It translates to CASSLSSGWGVTEAFF.

CDR3 sequence reads: CAISEGVRRGEAFF. As DNA, the CDR3 is TGTGCCATCAGTGAGGGAGTTCGGCGAGGGGAAGCTTTCTTT. The chain has TRBV10-3 and TRBJ1-1; no clear D gene. The germline V gene encodes CDR1 ENHRY and CDR2 SYGVKD. V lost 2 bases to trimming and J lost 8 bases, with 15 bases between them. CDR3 length: 14 residues.

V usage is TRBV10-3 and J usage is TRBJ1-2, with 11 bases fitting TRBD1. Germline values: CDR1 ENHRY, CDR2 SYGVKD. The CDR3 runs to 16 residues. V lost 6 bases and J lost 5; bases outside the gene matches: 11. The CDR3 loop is CAISLRTGGLGYGYTF. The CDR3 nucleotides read TGTGCCATCAGCCTCAGGACAGGGGGCCTTGGGTATGGCTACACCTTC.

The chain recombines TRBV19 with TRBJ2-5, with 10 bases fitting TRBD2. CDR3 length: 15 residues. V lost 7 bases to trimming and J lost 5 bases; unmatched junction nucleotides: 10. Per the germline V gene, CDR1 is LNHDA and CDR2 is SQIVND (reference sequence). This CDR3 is CASMSSGSFSETQYF. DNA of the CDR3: TGTGCCAGTATGTCTAGCGGGAGTTTCTCGGAGACCCAGTACTTC.

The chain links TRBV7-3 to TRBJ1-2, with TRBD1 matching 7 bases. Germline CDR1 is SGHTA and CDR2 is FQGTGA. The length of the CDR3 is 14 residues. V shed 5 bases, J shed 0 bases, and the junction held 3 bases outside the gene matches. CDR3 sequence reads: CASSQTGANYGYTF. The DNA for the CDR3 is TGTGCCAGCAGCCAAACAGGGGCTAACTATGGCTACACCTTC.

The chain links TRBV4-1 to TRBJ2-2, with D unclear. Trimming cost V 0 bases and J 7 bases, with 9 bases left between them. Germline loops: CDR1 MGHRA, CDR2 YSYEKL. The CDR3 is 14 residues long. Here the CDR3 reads CASSQDPSYGELFF. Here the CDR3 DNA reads TGCGCCAGCAGCCAAGACCCTAGTTACGGGGAGCTGTTTTTT.

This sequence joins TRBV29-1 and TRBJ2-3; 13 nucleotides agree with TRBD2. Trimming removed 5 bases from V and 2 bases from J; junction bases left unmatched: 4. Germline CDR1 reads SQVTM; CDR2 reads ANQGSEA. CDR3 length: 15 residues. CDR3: CSVQTSGGFTDTQYF. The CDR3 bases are TGCAGCGTTCAGACTAGCGGGGGGTTCACAGATACGCAGTATTTT.

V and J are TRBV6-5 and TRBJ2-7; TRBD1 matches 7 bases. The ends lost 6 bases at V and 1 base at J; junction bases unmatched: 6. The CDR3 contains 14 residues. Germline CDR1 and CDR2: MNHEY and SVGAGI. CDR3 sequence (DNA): TGTGCCAGCAGAAGGGGGCATTTATCCTACGAGCAGTACTTC. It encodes CASRRGHLSYEQYF.

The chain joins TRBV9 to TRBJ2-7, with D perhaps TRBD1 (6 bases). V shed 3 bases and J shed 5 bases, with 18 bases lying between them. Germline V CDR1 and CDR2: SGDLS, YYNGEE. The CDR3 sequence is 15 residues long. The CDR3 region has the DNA TGTGCCAGCAGCGCCCTTGGGCAGGGGTACAACGAGCAGTACTTC. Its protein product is CASSALGQGYNEQYF.

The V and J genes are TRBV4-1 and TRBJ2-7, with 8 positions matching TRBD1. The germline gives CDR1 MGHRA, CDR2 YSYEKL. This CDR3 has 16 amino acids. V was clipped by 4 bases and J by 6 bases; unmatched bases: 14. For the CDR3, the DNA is TGCGCCAGCAGCCCCACCACCGGGACAGGAAACTCCGAGCAGTACTTC. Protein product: CASSPTTGTGNSEQYF.

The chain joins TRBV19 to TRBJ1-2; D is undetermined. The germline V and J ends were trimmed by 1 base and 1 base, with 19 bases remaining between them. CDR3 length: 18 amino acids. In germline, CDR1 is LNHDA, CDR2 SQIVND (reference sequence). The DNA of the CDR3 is TGTGCCAGTAGTATAGCAGGTTGGAGCAGAGGACTTAACTATGGCTACACCTTC. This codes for CASSIAGWSRGLNYGYTF.

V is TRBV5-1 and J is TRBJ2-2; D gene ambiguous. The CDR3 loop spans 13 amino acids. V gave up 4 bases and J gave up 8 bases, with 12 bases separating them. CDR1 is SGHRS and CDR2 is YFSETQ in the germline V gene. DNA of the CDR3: TGCGCCAGCAGCCCCGTTGAACAGGGGGAGCTGTTTTTT. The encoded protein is CASSPVEQGELFF.

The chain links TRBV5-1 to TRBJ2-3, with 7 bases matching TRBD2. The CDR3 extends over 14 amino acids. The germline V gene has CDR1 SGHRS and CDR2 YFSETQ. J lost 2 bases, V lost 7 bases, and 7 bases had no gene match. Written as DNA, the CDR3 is TGCGCCAGCTGGCTAGCGGAACACACAGATACGCAGTATTTT. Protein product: CASWLAEHTDTQYF. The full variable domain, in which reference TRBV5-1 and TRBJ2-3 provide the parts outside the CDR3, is KAGVTQTPRYLIKTRGQQVTLSCSPISGHRSVSWYQQTPGQGLQFLFEYFSETQRNKGNFPGRFSGRQFSNSRSEMNVSTLELGDSALYLCASWLAEHTDTQYFGPGTRLTVL.

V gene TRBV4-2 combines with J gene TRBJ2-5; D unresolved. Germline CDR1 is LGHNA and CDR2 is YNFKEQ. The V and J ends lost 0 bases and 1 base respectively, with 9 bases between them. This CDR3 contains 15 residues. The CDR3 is CASSQDQQTQETQYF. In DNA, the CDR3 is TGTGCCAGCAGCCAAGATCAACAGACCCAAGAGACCCAGTACTTC.

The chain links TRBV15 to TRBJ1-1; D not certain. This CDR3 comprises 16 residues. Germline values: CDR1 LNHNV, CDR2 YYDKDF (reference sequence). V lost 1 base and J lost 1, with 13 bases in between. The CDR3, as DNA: TGTGCCACCAGCAGAGCGCCAAGACTGGGGAACACTGAAGCTTTCTTT. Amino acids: CATSRAPRLGNTEAFF.

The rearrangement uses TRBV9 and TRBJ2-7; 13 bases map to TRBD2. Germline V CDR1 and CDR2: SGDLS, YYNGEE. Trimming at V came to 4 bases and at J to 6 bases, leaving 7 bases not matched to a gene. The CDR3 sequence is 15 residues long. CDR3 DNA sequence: TGTGCCAGCAGCCGGTTTGGGACTAGCGGGACCGAGCAGTACTTC. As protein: CASSRFGTSGTEQYF.

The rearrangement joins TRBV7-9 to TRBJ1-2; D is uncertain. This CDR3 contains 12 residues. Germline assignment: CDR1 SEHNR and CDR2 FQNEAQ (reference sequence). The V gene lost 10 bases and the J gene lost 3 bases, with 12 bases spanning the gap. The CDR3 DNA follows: TGTGCCACCTCTCCCGGAGACTATGGCTACACCTTC. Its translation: CATSPGDYGYTF.

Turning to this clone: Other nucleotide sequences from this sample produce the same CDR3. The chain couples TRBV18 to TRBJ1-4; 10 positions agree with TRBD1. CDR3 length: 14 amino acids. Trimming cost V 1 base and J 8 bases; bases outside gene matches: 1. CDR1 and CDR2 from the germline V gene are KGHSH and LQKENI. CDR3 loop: CASSPLTGGEKLFF. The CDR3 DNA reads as TGTGCCAGCTCACCACTGACAGGGGGCGAAAAACTGTTTTTT.

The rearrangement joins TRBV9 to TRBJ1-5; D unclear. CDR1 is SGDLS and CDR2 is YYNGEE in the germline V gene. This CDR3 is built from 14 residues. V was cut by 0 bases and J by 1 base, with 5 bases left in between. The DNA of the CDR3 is TGTGCCAGCAGCGTAGGCGTGAGCAATCAGCCCCAGCATTTT. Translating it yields CASSVGVSNQPQHF.